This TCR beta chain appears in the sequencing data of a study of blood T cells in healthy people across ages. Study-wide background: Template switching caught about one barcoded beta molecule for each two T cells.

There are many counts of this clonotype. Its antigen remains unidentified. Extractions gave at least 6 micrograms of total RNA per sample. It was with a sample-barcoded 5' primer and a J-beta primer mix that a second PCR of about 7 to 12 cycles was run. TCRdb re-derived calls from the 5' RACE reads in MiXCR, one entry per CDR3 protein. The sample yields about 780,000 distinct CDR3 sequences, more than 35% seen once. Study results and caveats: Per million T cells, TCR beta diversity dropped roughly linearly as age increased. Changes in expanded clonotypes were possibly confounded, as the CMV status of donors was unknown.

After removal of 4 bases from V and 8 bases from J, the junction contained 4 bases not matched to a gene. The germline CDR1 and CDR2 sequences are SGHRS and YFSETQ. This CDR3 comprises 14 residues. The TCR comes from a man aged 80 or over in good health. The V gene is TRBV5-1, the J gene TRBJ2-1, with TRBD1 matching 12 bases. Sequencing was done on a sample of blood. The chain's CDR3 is CASSLGTGGHEQFF. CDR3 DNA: TGCGCCAGCAGCCTAGGGACAGGGGGCCATGAGCAGTTCTTC. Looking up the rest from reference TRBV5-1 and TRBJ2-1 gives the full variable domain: KAGVTQTPRYLIKTRGQQVTLSCSPISGHRSVSWYQQTPGQGLQFLFEYFSETQRNKGNFPGRFSGRQFSNSRSEMNVSTLELGDSALYLCASSLGTGGHEQFFGPGTRLTVL.